Listed here are 17 T cell receptor beta chains from one sample, sequenced in a study of blood T cell repertoires in COVID-19. Assay used: immunoSEQ multiplex PCR; TCRdb lists only in-frame clones, some missing. The data hold about 160,000 clones, with just under 95% observed a single time. The sequenced material came from peripheral blood. Receptor source: a woman aged 45-60 years with acute or convalescent COVID-19.

This clone was counted a single time. The chain recombines TRBV7-9 with TRBJ2-2; D might be TRBD1 (6 bases). Trimming removed 6 bases at V and 1 base at J, with 15 bases between. CDR3 size: 16 residues. Looked up from germline, CDR1 is SEHNR and CDR2 is FQNEAQ (reference sequence). The chain's CDR3 is CASSYSGVLNTGELFF. In DNA form, the CDR3 reads TGTGCCAGCAGTTATTCAGGGGTCCTGAACACCGGGGAGCTGTTTTTT.

This chain links TRBV30 with TRBJ2-7; tentatively, D is TRBD2 (6 bases). The CDR3 is 13 residues long. Trimming took off 4 bases at V and 2 bases at J, with 12 bases between the two ends. CDR1 is GTSNPN, CDR2 SVGIG, per germline (reference sequence). CDR3: CAWTLTGAYEQYF. Written as DNA, the CDR3 is TGTGCCTGGACCCTGACGGGGGCCTACGAGCAGTACTTC. Supplemented by reference TRBV30 and TRBJ2-7, the full variable domain reads SQTIHQWPATLVQPVGSPLSLECTVEGTSNPNLYWYRQAAGRGLQLLFYSVGIGQISSEVPQNLSASRPQDRQFILSSKKLLLSDSGFYLCAWTLTGAYEQYFGPGTRLTVT.

This sequence joins TRBV25-1 and TRBJ1-4, with D perhaps matching TRBD1 (5 bases). V lost 2 bases and J 4 bases, leaving 8 bases between the germline ends. Germline-derived CDR1 and CDR2 are MGHDK and SYGVNS. The CDR3 length is 14 residues. The CDR3: CASSEHRINEKLFF. The CDR3 DNA sequence: TGTGCCAGCAGTGAACACAGGATTAATGAAAAACTGTTTTTT.

V and J are TRBV29-1 and TRBJ1-1, with D tentatively TRBD1 (6 bases). CDR1 and CDR2 from the germline V gene are SQVTM and ANQGSEA. The V end lost 4 bases, the J end lost 4 bases, and 16 bases lay between the germline ends. This CDR3 contains 14 residues. The CDR3 DNA follows: TGCAGCGTTGCTGAGTTCCCAGGGGCCACTGAAGCTTTCTTT. It yields the protein CSVAEFPGATEAFF.

The chain couples TRBV5-1 to TRBJ2-7; D is undetermined. Trimming shortened V by 0 bases and J by 6 bases, and 4 bases separated the two germline ends. CDR3 size: 11 residues. Germline CDR1 is SGHRS and CDR2 is YFSETQ. CDR3 sequence reads: CASSLAGEQYF. The CDR3, as DNA: TGCGCCAGCAGCTTGGCAGGCGAGCAGTACTTC.

The CDR3 protein is CASSLTGDQNQPQHF. The CDR3, as DNA: TGTGCCAGCAGCCTAACGGGGGACCAAAATCAGCCCCAGCATTTT. V and J are TRBV3-1 (or the pseudogene TRBV3-2) and TRBJ1-5; D is possibly TRBD1 (5 bases). V lost 4 bases and J 4 bases, leaving 14 bases between the germline ends. The CDR3 spans 15 residues. Germline CDR1 is LGHDT and CDR2 is YNNKEL (reference sequence).

This clone appeared a few times. The V gene is TRBV9, the J gene TRBJ1-6; 7 positions match TRBD1. The CDR3 has 14 residues. The ends lost 5 bases at V and 7 bases at J; junction bases unmatched: 6. Germline CDR1 reads SGDLS; CDR2 reads YYNGEE. Here the CDR3 reads CASRPGTVNSPLHF. CDR3 DNA sequence: TGTGCCAGCAGACCCGGGACAGTGAATTCACCCCTCCACTTT.

The chain employs TRBV19 and TRBJ2-5; 11 positions agree with TRBD1. Germline-derived CDR1 and CDR2 are LNHDA and SQIVND (reference sequence). Trimming cost V 4 bases and J 4 bases; bases outside gene matches: 11. The CDR3 runs 17 residues. The DNA of the CDR3 is TGTGCCAGTAGTAGGGGGACAGGGGGAGCGTCGGGAGAGACCCAGTACTTC. Protein product: CASSRGTGGASGETQYF.

As regards this clone: It is likely a read error, because the conserved phenylalanine at the end of the CDR3 is missing. The limits of the CDR3 on the DNA are not certain, so only TCRdb's listed CDR3 is given. The chain has TRBV28 and TRBJ1-2; no check of the table's D call, TRBD1, against the DNA was made. CDR1 is MDHEN, CDR2 SYDVKM, per germline. The CDR3 length is 14 residues, termini included. CDR3 sequence reads: CASSPTGMGWDFWI.

V gene TRBV9 combines with J gene TRBJ2-2, with D possibly matching TRBD2 (7 bases). Germline CDR1 SGDLS, CDR2 YYNGEE. Between the trimmed V and J ends, which lost 2 bases and 4 bases, there was a span of 9 bases. The CDR3 contains 14 residues. The CDR3 bases are TGTGCCAGCAGCGTCGGGGGGCCCACCGGGGAGCTGTTTTTT. Protein product: CASSVGGPTGELFF.

The chain has TRBV7-9 and TRBJ1-2; tentative D call: TRBD1 (5 bases). The CDR3 contains 14 residues. Germline V gene data show CDR1 as SEHNR and CDR2 as FQNEAQ (reference sequence). V was clipped by 1 base and J by 1 base, with 7 bases between them. For the CDR3, the DNA is TGTGCCAGCAGCTTAGGGGGCCATAACTATGGCTACACCTTC. Its protein is CASSLGGHNYGYTF.

V is TRBV19 and J is TRBJ2-1; 10 bases match TRBD2. J lost 4 bases, V lost 4 bases, and 4 bases had no gene match. This CDR3 is built from 15 residues. The germline V gene has CDR1 LNHDA and CDR2 SQIVND (reference sequence). The CDR3 DNA reads TGTGCCAGTAGTAACCTAGCGGGAGTGTACAATGAGCAGTTCTTC. As protein: CASSNLAGVYNEQFF.

The chain carries TRBV30 and TRBJ2-2; possible D gene TRBD1, 5 bases. V was clipped by 3 bases and J by 4 bases, with 12 bases between them. This CDR3 contains 14 residues. Germline loops: CDR1 GTSNPN, CDR2 SVGIG (reference sequence). The CDR3 loop is CAWRGQGFTGELFF. CDR3 sequence (DNA): TGTGCCTGGAGGGGCCAGGGCTTCACCGGGGAGCTGTTTTTT. Full variable domain (rest looked up from reference TRBV30 and TRBJ2-2): SQTIHQWPATLVQPVGSPLSLECTVEGTSNPNLYWYRQAAGRGLQLLFYSVGIGQISSEVPQNLSASRPQDRQFILSSKKLLLSDSGFYLCAWRGQGFTGELFFGEGSRLTVL.

This chain uses TRBV24-1 with TRBJ1-1; the match to TRBD1 covers 8 bases. The CDR3 has 15 residues. With 5 bases clipped from V and 5 bases from J, the junction kept 9 bases outside the gene matches. Germline V gene data show CDR1 as KGHDR and CDR2 as SFDVKD. The CDR3 bases are TGTGCCACCAGTGGGACAGGGTTATCGGGGACTGAAGCTTTCTTT. This encodes CATSGTGLSGTEAFF.

The chain links TRBV2 to TRBJ1-2; perhaps TRBD1 as D (6 bases). CDR1 SNHLY and CDR2 FYNNEI come from the germline V gene. The CDR3 contains 15 residues. Trimming took 6 bases from V and 0 from J, leaving 14 bases between them. In nucleotides, the CDR3 is TGTGCCAGCAGGGACAGAAGCTTATCTAACTATGGCTACACCTTC. Its protein product is CASRDRSLSNYGYTF.

This clone turned up a few times. The chain is built from TRBV5-8 and TRBJ2-1; weak D call: TRBD1 (5 bases). Germline V CDR1 and CDR2: SGHTS, YDEGEE. Deletions cut 4 bases from V and 8 bases from J, with 13 bases between. This CDR3 has 13 residues. As DNA, the CDR3 is TGTGCCAGCAGCCGCCCACCAGGGCATGAGCAGTTCTTC. It is translated as CASSRPPGHEQFF.

This clone was detected a few times. The chain carries TRBV7-8 and TRBJ1-2; no firm D call. The CDR3 runs to 13 residues. Trimming pared 5 bases from V and 13 bases from J, leaving 20 bases between. Germline values: CDR1 SGHVS, CDR2 FQNEAQ. The CDR3 spells CASSDRWKTSCTF. The CDR3 DNA reads as TGTGCCAGCAGCGACCGATGGAAGACTAGCTGCACCTTC.